The entry below gives a single T cell receptor beta chain sequence along with its context. What it recognizes is unknown. TCRdb passed the RACE reads through MiXCR, listing each CDR3 protein once. The data show some 300,000 distinct CDR3 sequences, roughly 6% seen once. These data are taken from a study of human T cells and chemical hapten exposure. Whole-study context: Throughout a study of 20 to 30 weeks, patients underwent weekly scalp administration of diphenylcyclopropenone doses.

Notes on the study in general: The study found expanded TCRs formed significantly more large CDR3 similarity clusters than controls.

Sample time point: pre-sensitization, week 0. Treatment meaning: therapeutic diphenylcyclopropenone sensitization with weekly scalp DPC. Drawing of blood took place ahead of applying each patch test. Germline values: CDR1 SQVTM, CDR2 ANQGSEA. V lost 4 bases and J 1 base, leaving 20 bases between the germline ends. The CDR3 sequence is 16 residues long. The TCR comes from a woman between 18 and 30 years old with alopecia areata. Some clones in this sample may be carry-over from other donors' samples. Sequencing was performed on whole blood, taken in connection with sensitization to the hapten diphenylcyclopropenone (DPC). The rearrangement joins TRBV29-1 to TRBJ2-7; a possible D gene is TRBD2 (6 bases). The CDR3 nucleotides are TGCAGCGTTGTTGGGGGGTCGGAATTTAGTTCCTACGAGCAGTACTTC. It translates to CSVVGGSEFSSYEQYF.